Detailed here is one T cell receptor (beta chain). Its antigen is undetermined. These data originate in a study of cytomegalovirus exposure and HLA in healthy donors. General study results and limits: Among immune exposure information, only CMV serostatus was available.

Germline CDR1 and CDR2: SGDLS and YYNGEE. This CDR3 comprises 15 residues. J gave up 5 bases and V 4 bases, and 4 bases lay outside the gene matches. Both 60 Vbeta primers and 13 Jbeta primers went into the PCR. TCRdb's table, derived via immunoSEQ multiplex PCR, lists solely in-frame clones and lacks some. The data show 120,000 to 150,000 clones, approximately 72% seen once. This receptor was taken from a woman aged 60-70 years in good health and CMV-seronegative. What was sequenced was PBMCs. The rearrangement joins TRBV9 to TRBJ2-1; 12 bases match TRBD2. The DNA of the CDR3 is TGTGCCAGCAGCCTACTAGCGGGGGGACACAATGAGCAGTTCTTC. It specifies CASSLLAGGHNEQFF.